A selection of T cell receptor beta chains follows, all from one sample in a study of breast tumors, draining lymph nodes, adjacent tissues. TCRdb processed the multiplex PCR reads anew with MiXCR; each CDR3 protein has one entry. The table lists some 120,000 distinct CDR3 sequences, just under 20% of them singletons. The sequenced sample consisted of axillary lymph node tissue. The receptor set was obtained from a female donor with breast cancer. Some clones in this sample may be carry-over from other donors' samples. CDR3s include the opening cysteine and the closing phenylalanine or tryptophan. A D gene is named only where the DNA matches it firmly. Not every row has a clone size; where given, it reads once, few, many or a size class.

TRBV2	.	TRBJ2-5	many	TGTGCCAGCAGTGTTTTAGTTGAGACCCAGTACTTC	CASSVLVETQYF
TRBV20-1	.	TRBJ2-3	many	TGCAGTGCGGTGAGGGGGGGCGTCACAGATACGCAGTATTTT	CSAVRGGVTDTQYF
TRBV30	.	TRBJ2-1	many	TGTGCCTGGAGTGTACAGGATTACAATGAGCAGTTCTTC	CAWSVQDYNEQFF
TRBV2	.	TRBJ2-5	many	TGTGCCAGCAGTCTCTTACTCCAAGAGACCCAGTACTTC	CASSLLLQETQYF
TRBV7-8	.	TRBJ2-2	many	TGTGCCAGCAGCTCCTTTGGGGGCATAAACACCGGGGAGCTGTTTTTT	CASSSFGGINTGELFF
TRBV29-1	.	TRBJ2-5	many	TGCAGCTTTCGGGGGTCTCAAGAGACCCAGTACTTC	CSFRGSQETQYF
TRBV2	.	TRBJ1-6	many	TGTGCCAGCAGTGGGAAGGGAGTCTCCTATAATTCACCCCTCCACTTT	CASSGKGVSYNSPLHF
TRBV18	TRBD1	TRBJ2-3	few	TGTGCCAGCTCACCAAACAGGGGAATTTCAGATACGCAGTATTTT	CASSPNRGISDTQYF
TRBV5-1	.	TRBJ2-2	many	TGCGCCAGCAGCTTGTCTAGCGTAGAGGCCGGGGAGCTGTTTTTT	CASSLSSVEAGELFF
TRBV5-5	.	TRBJ2-3	many	TGTGCCAGCAGCGCGGGGGCAGGGACAGATACGCAGTATTTT	CASSAGAGTDTQYF
TRBV14	TRBD1	TRBJ2-5	many	TGTGCCAGCAGCCCGACAGGGGGCGGGGGACAAGAGACCCAGTACTTC	CASSPTGGGGQETQYF
TRBV18	.	TRBJ1-6	many	TGTGCCAGCTCACCAGGGGGCTGGTCACCCCTCCACTTT	CASSPGGWSPLHF
TRBV12-5	.	TRBJ1-1	.	TGTGCTAGTGGCCAGCCTAACACTGAAGCTTTCTTT	CASGQPNTEAFF
TRBV20-1	TRBD1	TRBJ2-3	many	TGCAGTGCGGGGGACAGGGAGAGCACAGATACGCAGTATTTT	CSAGDRESTDTQYF
TRBV9	TRBD2	TRBJ2-6	many	TGTGCCAGCAGCCGCCGGGTTGGGGGGAGGGATGTTTTCTCTGGGGCCAACGTCCTGACTTTC	CASSRRVGGRDVFSGANVLTF
TRBV9	TRBD2	TRBJ2-7	many	TGTGCCAGCAGCGTCTCAACCCTAGCGGGAGACGAGCAGTACTTC	CASSVSTLAGDEQYF
TRBV6-5	TRBD2	TRBJ2-2	.	TGTGCCAGCCGAATGAGGACACTAGCGGGAGACACCGGGGAGCTGTTTTTT	CASRMRTLAGDTGELFF
TRBV7-8	TRBD2	TRBJ2-1	many	TGTGCCAGCCACGTGGGGACTAGCACCTACAGTGAGCAGTTCTTC	CASHVGTSTYSEQFF
TRBV2	TRBD2	TRBJ2-1	many	TGTGCCAGCAGAGTTAGCGGGGGGGCTGGCAATGAGCAGTTCTTC	CASRVSGGAGNEQFF
TRBV5-4	TRBD1	TRBJ2-5	many	TGTGCCAGCAGCCCCCGGACAGGGGCGGGTCTCGGAGAGACCCAGTACTTC	CASSPRTGAGLGETQYF
TRBV12-3/TRBV12-4	.	TRBJ2-3	many	TGTGCCAGCAGTTTAACCGGGGGCCGCACAGATACGCAGTATTTT	CASSLTGGRTDTQYF
TRBV3-1	.	TRBJ1-6	many	TGTGCCAGCAGTCCTCGACAGACTAATTCACCCCTCCACTTT	CASSPRQTNSPLHF
TRBV9	.	TRBJ2-5	many	TGTGCCAGCAGCGGTTTGGGGTTGGAAGAGACCCAGTACTTC	CASSGLGLEETQYF
TRBV20-1	TRBD1	TRBJ1-4	many	TGCAGTGCTAGTCCGGGACAGGGTGGTGAAAAACTGTTTTTT	CSASPGQGGEKLFF
TRBV19	.	TRBJ1-5	many	TGTGCCAGTCGAAGGGGGAATCAGCCCCAGCATTTT	CASRRGNQPQHF
TRBV18	.	TRBJ1-5	many	TGTGCCAGCTCACCCAATAGGGTAACGAGTGGACAGCCCCAGCATTTT	CASSPNRVTSGQPQHF
TRBV7-9	.	TRBJ2-2	many	TGTGCCAGCAGCCAGGACTATACCGGGGAGCTGTTTTTT	CASSQDYTGELFF
TRBV7-9	.	TRBJ2-5	many	TGTGCCAGCAGCTTTTCAGTCCTAGCTCAAGAGACCCAGTACTTC	CASSFSVLAQETQYF
TRBV19	.	TRBJ2-2	many	TGTGCCAGTAAGGCCCGCAGGGAAAGTATAAACACCGGGGAGCTGTTTTTT	CASKARRESINTGELFF
TRBV20-1	.	TRBJ2-3	many	TGCAGTGCCCCCCGGGGGGCCTCAGATACGCAGTATTTT	CSAPRGASDTQYF
TRBV30	.	TRBJ1-2	many	TGTGCCTGGATGGGGGGAGGCTACACCTTC	CAWMGGGYTF
TRBV20-1	.	TRBJ1-5	many	TGCAGTGCTAGAGCTTCGGGACGGATCAATCAGCCCCAGCATTTT	CSARASGRINQPQHF
TRBV27	.	TRBJ2-7	many	TGTGCCAGCAGTCCTCTCCCCTACGAGCAGTACTTC	CASSPLPYEQYF
TRBV4-1	.	TRBJ1-6	many	TGCGCCAGCAGCCAAGATACGAGCTCCTATAATTCACCCCTCCACTTT	CASSQDTSSYNSPLHF
TRBV2	TRBD2	TRBJ2-3	many	TGTGCCAGCAGTGGGACTAGCGGACTACCTAGCACAGATACGCAGTATTTT	CASSGTSGLPSTDTQYF